This T cell receptor beta chain was identified during a study of blood T cell repertoires in COVID-19 (dated by TCRdb to the early 2020s). Study-level background: Samples from collaborators originated in the United States, Italy and Spain and spanned both the acute and convalescent phases of COVID-19. The prospective study material was composed of cDNA or gDNA derived from T cells, B-cell-depleted T cells, or PBMCs. The repertoires were released in a freely available public database meant as a resource for research on the immune response to SARS-CoV-2. Subjects who had been exposed to COVID-19, were actively infected with it, or had recovered from it provided the deeply sampled blood TCRbeta repertoires that made up the dataset. Samples were obtained from the ongoing ImmuneRACE study (first 160 participants) and from 1,254 subjects provided by 6 global collaborators. Where HLA class I and class II types were available, the types were taken from metadata supplied by the sample provider, not from assay-based typing. The sample metadata nearly always contained a de-identified subject ID, COVID-19 status, age in years and sex. Here is what the overall study found, with its caveats: The amount of clinical and demographic metadata varied by source and participant and was provided uncurated.

Points on this clone: The target of this receptor is not known. Base qualities are not provided; no much larger clone lies one nucleotide away.

In the prospective study, participants were roughly 18 to 90 years old, resided in about two dozen geographic areas of the United States, and were enrolled through a virtual design. To assign participants to cohorts, the prospective study relied on clinical history that participants themselves reported in a screening survey and a study questionnaire. Recovered participants in ImmuneRACE Cohort 3 were defined by two consecutive negative NP/OP PCR tests, clearance by a healthcare professional, or resolution of symptoms. In the prospective study, whole blood, serum and a nasopharyngeal or oropharyngeal swab were collected from each participant by mobile phlebotomists. Over a roughly 2-month period, participants in the prospective study had the option of providing additional blood draws and questionnaires. Blood samples from the prospective study were shipped frozen or at room temperature prior to DNA extraction.

TCRbeta CDR3 regions were amplified from genomic DNA using the immunoSEQ Assay, a bias-controlled multiplex PCR. In the authors' own workflow: The number of nucleated cells in each sample was estimated from the amplification of reference gene primers within the assay. To quantify the absolute abundance of each unique TCRbeta CDR3 rearrangement, sequence reads were collapsed and filtered. For each sample, productive Simpson clonality was calculated as the square root of Simpson's diversity index over productive rearrangements. This is the immuneACCESS table as TCRdb keeps it, with only in-frame sequences that have V and J called. A part of the clones is gone; compared with another copy, unresolved V genes explain less than half, and the rest is unexplained. The V and J calls and clone size were taken over from that table, and D and trimming were inferred from the DNA. In all, the sample holds about 290,000 clones, and roughly 90% of those were seen once. The top ten constitute about 1.7% of the sample.

V trim: 4 bases; J trim: 6 bases; unmatched bases: 4. The cysteine opens and the phenylalanine closes a CDR3 of 13 amino acids. Here the CDR3 DNA is all that survives: 39 bases in frame from base 1. CDR1 is given as LGHNA and CDR2 as YNFKEQ, both from the germline V gene. The TCR was taken from a middle-aged woman who had recovered from COVID-19. The sequenced material came from PBMCs or T cells enriched from blood (not recorded which). This chain joins TRBV4-2 to TRBJ2-7; 9 bases in the middle match TRBD1. The base sequence is TGTGCCAGCAGCCTCGGGACAGGGCGCGAGCAGTACTTC. This gives the protein CASSLGTGREQYF.